There are a few counts of the clone carrying this T cell receptor (beta chain). This sample is drawn from a study of response to subunit inactivated influenza vaccine. Per the germline V gene, CDR1 is ENHRY and CDR2 is SYGVKD. The CDR3 has 16 residues. The V and J ends lost 4 bases and 1 base, in that order; junction bases with no gene match: 3. TCRdb re-derived calls from the RT-PCR reads in MiXCR, one entry per CDR3 protein. The profile shows more than 700,000 distinct CDR3 sequences, around 20% of them singletons. The sequence was obtained from a man in his forties or fifties who received an inactivated influenza vaccine. The rearrangement links TRBV10-3 to TRBJ2-1; TRBD2 aligns across 11 bases. The specimen was PBMCs from blood, collected 4 to 6 days after vaccination. As DNA, the CDR3 is TGTGCCATCAGTGGTTCTAGCGGGAGGTCCTACAATGAGCAGTTCTTC. Its protein product is CAISGSSGRSYNEQFF.